The sequence of this T cell receptor beta chain was determined in a study of OX40 agonist ivuxolimab in advanced cancers. About the study: Partial responses occurred in Three dose-escalation patients, one with hepatocellular carcinoma and two with cutaneous melanoma.

Blood got drawn at baseline, again on cycle 4 day 1, and then on cycle 7 day 1. Overall study results and limits: Some nonresponders additionally presented with little normalized T-cell clonal expansion. CD8+ T cells (on average) carried more expanded clones than CD4+ T cells.

Comments on this clone: The antigen remains undetermined.

Clones were read by immunoSEQ multiplex PCR, and TCRdb kept only the in-frame ones, dropping some. The sample consists of over 40,000 clones, 70% to 90% of them appearing once. The material sequenced was CD4+ or CD8+ T cells sorted from blood, taken in a trial of the OX40 agonist ivuxolimab. This TCR came from an adult with an advanced solid tumor such as melanoma, head and neck, liver or kidney cancer.

CDR3 sequence: CASSTQGSDQPQHF. The CDR3 region has the DNA TGTGCCAGTAGTACCCAGGGGAGTGATCAGCCCCAGCATTTT. The V call is TRBV19, the J call TRBJ1-5; weak D call: TRBD1 (6 bases). Trimming removed 4 bases from V and 5 bases from J, with 12 bases in between. CDR1 and CDR2 (germline): LNHDA, SQIVND (reference sequence). The CDR3 has 14 amino acids.